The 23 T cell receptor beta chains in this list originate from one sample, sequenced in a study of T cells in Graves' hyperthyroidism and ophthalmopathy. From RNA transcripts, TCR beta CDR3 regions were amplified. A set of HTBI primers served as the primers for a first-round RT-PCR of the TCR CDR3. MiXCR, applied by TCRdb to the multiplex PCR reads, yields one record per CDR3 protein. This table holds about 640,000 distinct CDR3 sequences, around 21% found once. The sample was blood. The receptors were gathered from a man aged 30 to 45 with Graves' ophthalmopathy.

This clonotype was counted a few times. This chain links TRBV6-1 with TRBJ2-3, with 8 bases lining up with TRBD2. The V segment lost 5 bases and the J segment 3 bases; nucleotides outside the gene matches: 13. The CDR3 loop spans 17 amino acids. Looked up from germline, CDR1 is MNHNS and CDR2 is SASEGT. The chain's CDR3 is CASSRGGQIPGTDTQYF. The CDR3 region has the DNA TGTGCCAGCAGTCGCGGGGGGCAGATTCCAGGGACAGATACGCAGTATTTT.

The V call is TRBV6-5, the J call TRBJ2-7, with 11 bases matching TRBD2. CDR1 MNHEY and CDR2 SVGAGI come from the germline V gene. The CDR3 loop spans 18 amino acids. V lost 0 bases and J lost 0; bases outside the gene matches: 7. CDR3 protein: CASSYSKLAGGGSYEQYF. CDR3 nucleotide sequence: TGTGCCAGCAGTTACTCGAAGCTAGCGGGAGGAGGCTCCTACGAGCAGTACTTC.

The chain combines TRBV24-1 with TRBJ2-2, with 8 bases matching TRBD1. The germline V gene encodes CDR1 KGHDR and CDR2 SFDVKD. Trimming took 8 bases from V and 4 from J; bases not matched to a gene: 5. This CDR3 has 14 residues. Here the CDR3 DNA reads TGTGCCACCACCACTGGACAGGGCACCGGGGAGCTGTTTTTT. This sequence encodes CATTTGQGTGELFF.

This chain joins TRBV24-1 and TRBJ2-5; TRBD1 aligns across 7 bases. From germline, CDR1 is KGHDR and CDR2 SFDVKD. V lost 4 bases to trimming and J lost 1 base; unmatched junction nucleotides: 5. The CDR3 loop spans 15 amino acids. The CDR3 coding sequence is TGTGCCACCAGTGACACCGGGACAGCCCAAGAGACCCAGTACTTC. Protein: CATSDTGTAQETQYF.

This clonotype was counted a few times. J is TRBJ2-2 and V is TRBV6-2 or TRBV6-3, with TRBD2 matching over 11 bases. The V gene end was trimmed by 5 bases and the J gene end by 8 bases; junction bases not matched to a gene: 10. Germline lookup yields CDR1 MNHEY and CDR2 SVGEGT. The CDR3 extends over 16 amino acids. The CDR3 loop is CASSIPSGRSRGELFF. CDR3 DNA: TGTGCCAGCAGTATACCTAGCGGGAGGTCTAGAGGGGAGCTGTTTTTT.

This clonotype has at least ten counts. The CDR3 region is CAWSTSLETFTDTQYF. The CDR3 coding sequence is TGTGCCTGGAGCACCTCACTAGAGACGTTCACAGATACGCAGTATTTT. The chain uses TRBV30 and TRBJ2-3, with TRBD2 as a possible D gene (5 bases). Trimming shortened V by 3 bases and J by 2 bases, and 18 bases separated the two germline ends. The CDR3 has 16 amino acids. Germline V CDR1 and CDR2: GTSNPN, SVGIG (reference sequence).

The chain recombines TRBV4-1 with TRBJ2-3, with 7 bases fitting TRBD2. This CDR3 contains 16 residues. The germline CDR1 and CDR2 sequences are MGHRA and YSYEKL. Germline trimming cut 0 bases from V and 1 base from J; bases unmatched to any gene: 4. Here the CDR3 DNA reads TGCGCCAGCAGCCAAGACGCGGGAGAGGGCACAGATACGCAGTATTTT. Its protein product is CASSQDAGEGTDTQYF.

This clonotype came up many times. The CDR3 here is CASSYDPAPNTEAFF. CDR3 in DNA: TGTGCCAGCAGTTACGATCCCGCCCCTAACACTGAAGCTTTCTTT. This rearrangement joins TRBV6-6 to TRBJ1-1; D remains unclear. There are 15 residues in the CDR3. Trimming removed 2 bases from V and 2 bases from J, with 12 bases in between. CDR1 MNHNY and CDR2 SVGAGI come from the germline V gene (reference sequence).

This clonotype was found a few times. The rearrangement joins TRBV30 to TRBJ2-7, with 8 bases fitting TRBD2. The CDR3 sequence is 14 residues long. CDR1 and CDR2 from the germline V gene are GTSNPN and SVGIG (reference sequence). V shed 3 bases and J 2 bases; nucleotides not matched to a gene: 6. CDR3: CAWSVAGRTYEQYF. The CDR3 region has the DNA TGTGCCTGGAGCGTAGCGGGACGAACCTACGAGCAGTACTTC. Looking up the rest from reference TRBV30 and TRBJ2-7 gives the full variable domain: SQTIHQWPATLVQPVGSPLSLECTVEGTSNPNLYWYRQAAGRGLQLLFYSVGIGQISSEVPQNLSASRPQDRQFILSSKKLLLSDSGFYLCAWSVAGRTYEQYFGPGTRLTVT.

The CDR3 nucleotides read TGCGCCAGCAGCCCTCAACAGGGACTCAACACTGAAGCTTTCTTT. This gives the protein CASSPQQGLNTEAFF. The chain has TRBV5-1 and TRBJ1-1, with D possibly matching TRBD1 (6 bases). This CDR3 is 15 amino acids long. The germline CDR1 and CDR2 sequences are SGHRS and YFSETQ. Between the trimmed V and J ends, which lost 4 bases and 2 bases, there was a span of 15 bases.

The chain's CDR3 is CSAWTSGRGNTQYF. Written as DNA, the CDR3 is TGCAGTGCTTGGACTAGCGGGAGAGGTAATACGCAGTATTTT. J is TRBJ2-3 and V is TRBV20-1; 13 bases are shared with TRBD2. V was pared by 5 bases and J by 7 bases, with 6 bases of the junction left unmatched. The CDR3 has 14 amino acids. Germline V gene lookup returns CDR1 DFQATT and CDR2 SNEGSKA (reference sequence).

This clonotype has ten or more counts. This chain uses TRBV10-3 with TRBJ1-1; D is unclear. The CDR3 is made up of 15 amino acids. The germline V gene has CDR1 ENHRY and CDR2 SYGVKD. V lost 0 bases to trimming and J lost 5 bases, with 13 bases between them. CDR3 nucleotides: TGTGCCATCAGTGAGTCGGCAATCCAGCAAACTGAAGCTTTCTTT. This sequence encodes CAISESAIQQTEAFF.

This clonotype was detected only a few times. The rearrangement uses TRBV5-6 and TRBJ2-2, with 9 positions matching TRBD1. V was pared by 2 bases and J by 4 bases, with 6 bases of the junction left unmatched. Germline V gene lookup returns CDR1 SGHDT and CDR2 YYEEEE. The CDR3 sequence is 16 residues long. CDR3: CASSLQGASLTGELFF. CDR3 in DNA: TGTGCCAGCAGCTTACAGGGGGCGAGTCTCACCGGGGAGCTGTTTTTT.

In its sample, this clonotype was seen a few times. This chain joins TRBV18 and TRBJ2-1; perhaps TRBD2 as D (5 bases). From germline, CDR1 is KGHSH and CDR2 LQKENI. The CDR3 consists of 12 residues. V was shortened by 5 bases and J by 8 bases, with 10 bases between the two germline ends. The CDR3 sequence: CASSTGIDEQFF. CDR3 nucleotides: TGTGCCAGCTCAACCGGGATCGATGAGCAGTTCTTC.

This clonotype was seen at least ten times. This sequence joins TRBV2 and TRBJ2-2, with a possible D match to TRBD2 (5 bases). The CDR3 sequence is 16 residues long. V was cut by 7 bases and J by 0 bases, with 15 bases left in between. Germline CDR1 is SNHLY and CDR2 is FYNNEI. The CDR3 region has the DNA TGTGCCAGCACCCGCAAGAGGGCGTCGAACACCGGGGAGCTGTTTTTT. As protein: CASTRKRASNTGELFF.

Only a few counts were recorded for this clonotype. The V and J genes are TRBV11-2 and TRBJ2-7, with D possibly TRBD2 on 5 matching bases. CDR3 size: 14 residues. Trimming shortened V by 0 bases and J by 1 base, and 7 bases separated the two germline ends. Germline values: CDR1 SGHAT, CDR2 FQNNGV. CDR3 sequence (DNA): TGTGCCAGCAGCTTAGATGGGGAGTCCTACGAGCAGTACTTC. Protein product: CASSLDGESYEQYF.

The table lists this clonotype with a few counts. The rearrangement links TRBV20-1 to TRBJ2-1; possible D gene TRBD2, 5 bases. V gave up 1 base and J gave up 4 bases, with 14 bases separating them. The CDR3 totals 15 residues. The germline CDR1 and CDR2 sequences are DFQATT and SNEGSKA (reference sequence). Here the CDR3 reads CSARARRVQYNEQFF. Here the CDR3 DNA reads TGCAGTGCTAGAGCGCGGCGGGTTCAATACAATGAGCAGTTCTTC.

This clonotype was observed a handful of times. For the CDR3, the DNA is TGTGCCAGCATATCTCTAGCGGGAGAAACTGAGCAGTTCTTC. Translating it yields CASISLAGETEQFF. V is TRBV11-2 and J is TRBJ2-1; the match to TRBD2 covers 10 bases. CDR1 SGHAT and CDR2 FQNNGV come from the germline V gene. The V and J ends lost 7 bases and 9 bases, in that order; junction bases with no gene match: 9. The CDR3 is 14 amino acids.

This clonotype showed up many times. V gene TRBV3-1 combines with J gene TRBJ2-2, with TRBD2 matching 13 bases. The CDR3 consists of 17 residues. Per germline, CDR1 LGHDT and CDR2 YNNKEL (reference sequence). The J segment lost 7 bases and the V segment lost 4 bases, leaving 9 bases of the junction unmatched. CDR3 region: CASSPGLAGDAVGELFF. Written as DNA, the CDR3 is TGTGCCAGCAGCCCTGGACTAGCGGGAGATGCGGTCGGGGAGCTGTTTTTT.

The CDR3 coding sequence is TGCAGTGTTTGGGGGACTGCCAAAAACATTCAGTACTTC. It codes for CSVWGTAKNIQYF. The chain couples TRBV20-1 to TRBJ2-4; tentative D call: TRBD2 (6 bases). Germline CDR1 is DFQATT and CDR2 is SNEGSKA (reference sequence). Trimming shortened V by 7 bases and J by 1 base, and 11 bases separated the two germline ends. This CDR3 comprises 13 residues.

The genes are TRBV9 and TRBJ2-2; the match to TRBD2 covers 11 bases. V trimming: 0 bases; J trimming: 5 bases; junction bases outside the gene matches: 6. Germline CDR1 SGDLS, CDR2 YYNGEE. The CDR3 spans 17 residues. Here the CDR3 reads CASSVDPTSGNTGELFF. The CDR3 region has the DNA TGTGCCAGCAGCGTAGACCCGACTAGCGGGAATACCGGGGAGCTGTTTTTT.

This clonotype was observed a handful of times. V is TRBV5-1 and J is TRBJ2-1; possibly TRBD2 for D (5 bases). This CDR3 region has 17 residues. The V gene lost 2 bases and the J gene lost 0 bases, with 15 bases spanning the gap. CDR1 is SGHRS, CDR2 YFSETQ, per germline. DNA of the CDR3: TGCGCCAGCAGCTTCAGCGCAGCGGCCGTCTCCTACAATGAGCAGTTCTTC. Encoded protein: CASSFSAAAVSYNEQFF. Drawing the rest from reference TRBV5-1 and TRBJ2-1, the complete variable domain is KAGVTQTPRYLIKTRGQQVTLSCSPISGHRSVSWYQQTPGQGLQFLFEYFSETQRNKGNFPGRFSGRQFSNSRSEMNVSTLELGDSALYLCASSFSAAAVSYNEQFFGPGTRLTVL.

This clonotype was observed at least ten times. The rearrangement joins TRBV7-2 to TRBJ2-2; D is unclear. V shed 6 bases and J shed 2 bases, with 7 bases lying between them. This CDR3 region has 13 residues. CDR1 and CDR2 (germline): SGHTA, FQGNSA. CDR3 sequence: CASRRVNTGELFF. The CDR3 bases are TGTGCCAGCAGACGGGTCAACACCGGGGAGCTGTTTTTT.